This T cell receptor beta chain comes out of a study of OX40 agonist ivuxolimab in advanced cancers. Study-wide background: Patients with prior anti-PD-1, anti-PD-L1 or anti-CTLA-4 therapy were eligible; approximately 40% had some.

Whole-study results and caveats: At 0.1 to 3.0 mg/kg, CD4+ and CD8+ blood T cells expanded clonally by week 6.

This clone was found once. Antigen unknown. Generated by immunoSEQ multiplex PCR, the TCRdb table keeps only in-frame clones and is missing some. The table includes around 64,000 clones, over 70% detected once. Individuals having autoimmune disease history or systemic immunosuppression were not enrolled. The germline V and J ends were trimmed by 7 bases and 10 bases, with 19 bases remaining between them. Germline assignment: CDR1 SNHLY and CDR2 FYNNEI. This CDR3 has 14 amino acids. Source: CD4+ or CD8+ T cells sorted from blood, taken in a trial of the OX40 agonist ivuxolimab. This receptor was obtained from an adult with an advanced solid tumor such as melanoma, head and neck, liver or kidney cancer. This chain uses TRBV2 with TRBJ1-4; TRBD1 is a possible D gene (5 bases). As DNA, the CDR3 is TGTGCCAGCACGGCCGGCAGGGTCGAAGGAAAACTGTTTTTT. Amino acid sequence: CASTAGRVEGKLFF.